This T cell receptor beta chain was captured by sequencing in a study of blood T cell repertoires in COVID-19. The assay was immunoSEQ multiplex PCR, and TCRdb's table has in-frame clones only and misses some. This table has some 42,000 clones, about 85% appearing once. The germline V gene has CDR1 SGHVS and CDR2 FNYEAQ. The ends were cut back, 5 bases at V and 2 bases at J, with 15 bases in the middle. This CDR3 spans 16 amino acids. The specimen sequenced was peripheral blood. The TCR sequence derives from a man aged 45-65 years with active COVID-19. The rearrangement links TRBV7-6 to TRBJ2-2; tentative D call: TRBD2 (6 bases). The CDR3 region has the DNA TGTGCCAGCAGCCCCGCGGGGTCGGGTAACACCGGGGAGCTGTTTTTT. It specifies CASSPAGSGNTGELFF.